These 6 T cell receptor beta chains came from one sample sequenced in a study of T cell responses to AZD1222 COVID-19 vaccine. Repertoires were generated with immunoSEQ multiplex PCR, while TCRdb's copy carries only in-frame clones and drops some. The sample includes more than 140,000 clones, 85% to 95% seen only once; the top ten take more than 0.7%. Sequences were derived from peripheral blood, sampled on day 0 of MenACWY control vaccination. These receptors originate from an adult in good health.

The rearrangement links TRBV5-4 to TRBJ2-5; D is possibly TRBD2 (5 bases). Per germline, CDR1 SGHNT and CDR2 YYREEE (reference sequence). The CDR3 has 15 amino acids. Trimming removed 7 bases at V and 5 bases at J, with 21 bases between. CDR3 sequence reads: CASGFEDSQSETQYF. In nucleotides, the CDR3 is TGTGCCAGCGGATTCGAGGACTCACAATCGGAGACCCAGTACTTC.

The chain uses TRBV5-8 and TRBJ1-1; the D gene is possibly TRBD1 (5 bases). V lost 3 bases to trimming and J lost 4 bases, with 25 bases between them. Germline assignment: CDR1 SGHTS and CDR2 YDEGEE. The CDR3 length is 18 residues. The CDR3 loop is CASSSQGRGVGVSTEAFF. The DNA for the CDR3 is TGTGCCAGCAGCTCTCAGGGTCGTGGGGTCGGAGTATCCACTGAAGCTTTCTTT.

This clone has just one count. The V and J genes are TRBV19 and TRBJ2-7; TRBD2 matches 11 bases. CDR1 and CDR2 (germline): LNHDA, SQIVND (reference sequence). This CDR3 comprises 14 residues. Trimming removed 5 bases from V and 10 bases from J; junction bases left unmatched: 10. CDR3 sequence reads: CASSALAGGFSQYF. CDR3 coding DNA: TGTGCCAGTAGTGCTCTAGCGGGAGGATTTTCTCAGTACTTC.

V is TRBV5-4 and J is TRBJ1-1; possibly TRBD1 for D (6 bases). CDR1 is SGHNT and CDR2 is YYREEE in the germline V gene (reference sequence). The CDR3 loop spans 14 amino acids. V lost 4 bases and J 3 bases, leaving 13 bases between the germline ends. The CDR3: CASSPGDLDTEAFF. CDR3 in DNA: TGTGCCAGCAGCCCAGGGGATTTAGACACTGAAGCTTTCTTT.

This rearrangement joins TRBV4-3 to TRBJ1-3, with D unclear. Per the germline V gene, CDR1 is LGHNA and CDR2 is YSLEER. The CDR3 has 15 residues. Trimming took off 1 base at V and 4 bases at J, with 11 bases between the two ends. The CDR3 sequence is CASSQVPGDGNTIYF. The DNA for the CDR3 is TGCGCCAGCAGCCAAGTACCGGGAGACGGAAACACCATATATTTT.

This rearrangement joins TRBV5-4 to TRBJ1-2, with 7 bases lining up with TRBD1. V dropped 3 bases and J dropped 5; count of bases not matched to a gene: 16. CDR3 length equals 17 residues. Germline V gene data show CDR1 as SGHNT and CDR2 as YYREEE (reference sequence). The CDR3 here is CASSSARQTGMGYGYTF. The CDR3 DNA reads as TGTGCCAGCAGCTCCGCCCGCCAGACAGGGATGGGGTATGGCTACACCTTC.